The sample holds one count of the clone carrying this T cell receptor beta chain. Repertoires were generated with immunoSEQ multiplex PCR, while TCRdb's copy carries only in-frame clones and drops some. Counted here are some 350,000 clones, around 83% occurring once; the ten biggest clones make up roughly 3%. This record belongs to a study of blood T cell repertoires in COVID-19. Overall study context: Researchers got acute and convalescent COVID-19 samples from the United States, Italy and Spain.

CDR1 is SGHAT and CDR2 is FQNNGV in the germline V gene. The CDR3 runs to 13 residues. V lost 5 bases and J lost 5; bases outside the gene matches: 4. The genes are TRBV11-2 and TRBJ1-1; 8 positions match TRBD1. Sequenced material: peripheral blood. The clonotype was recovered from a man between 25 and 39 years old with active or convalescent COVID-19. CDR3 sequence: CASSPQGVTEAFF. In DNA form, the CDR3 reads TGTGCCAGCAGCCCACAGGGGGTGACTGAAGCTTTCTTT.